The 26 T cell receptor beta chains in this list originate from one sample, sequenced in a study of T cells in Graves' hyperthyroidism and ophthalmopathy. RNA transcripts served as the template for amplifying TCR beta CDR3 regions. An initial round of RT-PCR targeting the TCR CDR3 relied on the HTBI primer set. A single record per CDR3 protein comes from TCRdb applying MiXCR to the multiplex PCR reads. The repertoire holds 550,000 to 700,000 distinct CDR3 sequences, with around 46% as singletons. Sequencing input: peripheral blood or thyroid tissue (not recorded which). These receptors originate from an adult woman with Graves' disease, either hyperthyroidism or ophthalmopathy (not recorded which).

CDR3 in amino acids: CASSEETGTGANVLTFF. CDR3 DNA: TGTGCCAGCAGTGAAGAGACAGGGACTGGGGCCAACGTCCTGACTTTCTTT. This chain uses TRBV6-6 with TRBJ1-1, with 7 bases identical to TRBD1. The CDR3 length is 17 residues. V lost 5 bases, J lost 12 bases, and 24 bases stayed unmatched. Germline V gene lookup returns CDR1 MNHNY and CDR2 SVGAGI (reference sequence).

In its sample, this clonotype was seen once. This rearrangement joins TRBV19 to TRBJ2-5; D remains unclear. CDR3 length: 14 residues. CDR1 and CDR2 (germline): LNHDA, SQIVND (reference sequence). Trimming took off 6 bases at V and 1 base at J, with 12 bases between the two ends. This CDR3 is CASRFNDLQETQYF. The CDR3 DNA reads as TGTGCCAGTAGATTTAACGACCTCCAAGAGACCCAGTACTTC.

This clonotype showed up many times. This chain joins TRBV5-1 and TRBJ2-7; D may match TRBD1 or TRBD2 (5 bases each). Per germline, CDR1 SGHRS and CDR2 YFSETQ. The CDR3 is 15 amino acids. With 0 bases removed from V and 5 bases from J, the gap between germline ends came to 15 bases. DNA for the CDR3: TGCGCCAGCAGCTTGGATTCTGGGGGTCTAGACGAGCAGTACTTC. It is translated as CASSLDSGGLDEQYF. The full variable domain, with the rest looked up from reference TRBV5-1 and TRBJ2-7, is KAGVTQTPRYLIKTRGQQVTLSCSPISGHRSVSWYQQTPGQGLQFLFEYFSETQRNKGNFPGRFSGRQFSNSRSEMNVSTLELGDSALYLCASSLDSGGLDEQYFGPGTRLTVT.

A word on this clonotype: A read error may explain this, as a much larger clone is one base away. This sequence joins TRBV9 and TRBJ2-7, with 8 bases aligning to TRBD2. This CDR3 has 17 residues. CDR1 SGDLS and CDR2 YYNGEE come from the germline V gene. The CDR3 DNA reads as TGCGCCAGCAGCCAAGGCACCGGGACTAGGAGCTCCTACGGGCAGTACTTC. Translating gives CASSQGTGTRSSYGQYF.

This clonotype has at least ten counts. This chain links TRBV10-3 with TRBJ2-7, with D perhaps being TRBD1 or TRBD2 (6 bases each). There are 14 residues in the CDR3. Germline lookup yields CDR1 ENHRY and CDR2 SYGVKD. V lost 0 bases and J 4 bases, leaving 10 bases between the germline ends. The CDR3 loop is CAISESGGRYEQYF. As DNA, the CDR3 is TGTGCCATCAGTGAGTCGGGGGGCCGGTACGAGCAGTACTTC.

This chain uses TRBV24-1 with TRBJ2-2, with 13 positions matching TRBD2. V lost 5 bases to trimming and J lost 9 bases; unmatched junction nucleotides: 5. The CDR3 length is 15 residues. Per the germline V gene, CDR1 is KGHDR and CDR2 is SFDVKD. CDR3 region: CATSVPGLAGWELFF. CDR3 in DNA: TGTGCCACCAGTGTTCCGGGACTAGCGGGATGGGAGCTGTTTTTT.

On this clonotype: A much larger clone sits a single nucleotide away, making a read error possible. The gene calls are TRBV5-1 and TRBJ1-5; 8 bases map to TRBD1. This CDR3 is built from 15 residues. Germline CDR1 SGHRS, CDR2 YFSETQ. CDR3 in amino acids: CASSSYPGGKQPQHF. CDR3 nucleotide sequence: TGCGCCAGCAGCAGCTACCCAGGGGGCAAGCAGCCCCAGCATTTT.

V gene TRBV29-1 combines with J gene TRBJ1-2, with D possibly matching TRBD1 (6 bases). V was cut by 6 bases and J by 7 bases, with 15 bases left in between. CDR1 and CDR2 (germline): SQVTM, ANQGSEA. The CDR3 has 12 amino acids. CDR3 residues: CSVSTGSAGYTF. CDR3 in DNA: TGCAGCGTCTCCACAGGGTCAGCTGGCTACACCTTC.

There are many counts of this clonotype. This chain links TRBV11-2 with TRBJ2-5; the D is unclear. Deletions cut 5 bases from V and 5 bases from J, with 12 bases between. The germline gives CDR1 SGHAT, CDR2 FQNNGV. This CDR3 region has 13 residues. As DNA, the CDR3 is TGTGCCAGCAGCCTTCCCCTAGGGGAGACCCAGTACTTC. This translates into CASSLPLGETQYF. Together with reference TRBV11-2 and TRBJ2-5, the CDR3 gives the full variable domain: EAGVAQSPRYKIIEKRQSVAFWCNPISGHATLYWYQQILGQGPKLLIQFQNNGVVDDSQLPKDRFSAERLKGVDSTLKIQPAKLEDSAVYLCASSLPLGETQYFGPGTRLLVL.

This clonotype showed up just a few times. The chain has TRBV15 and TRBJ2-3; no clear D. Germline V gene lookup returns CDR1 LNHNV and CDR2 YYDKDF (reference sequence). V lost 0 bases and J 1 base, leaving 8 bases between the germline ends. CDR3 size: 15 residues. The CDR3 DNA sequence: TGTGCCACCAGCAGAGATGGCAAGCGCACAGATACGCAGTATTTT. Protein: CATSRDGKRTDTQYF.

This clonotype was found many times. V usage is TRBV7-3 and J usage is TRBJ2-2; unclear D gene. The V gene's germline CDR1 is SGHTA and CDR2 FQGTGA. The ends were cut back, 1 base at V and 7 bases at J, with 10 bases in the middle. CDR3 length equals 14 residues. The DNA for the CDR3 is TGTGCCAGCAGCTTAAAGGGTCCCGGCGGGGAGCTGTTTTTT. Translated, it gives CASSLKGPGGELFF.

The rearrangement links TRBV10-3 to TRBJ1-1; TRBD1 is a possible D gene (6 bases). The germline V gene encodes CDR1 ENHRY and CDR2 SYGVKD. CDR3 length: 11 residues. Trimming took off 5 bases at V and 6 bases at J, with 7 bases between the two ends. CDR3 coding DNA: TGTGCCATCAGTACAGGGCCTGAAGCTTTCTTT. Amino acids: CAISTGPEAFF.

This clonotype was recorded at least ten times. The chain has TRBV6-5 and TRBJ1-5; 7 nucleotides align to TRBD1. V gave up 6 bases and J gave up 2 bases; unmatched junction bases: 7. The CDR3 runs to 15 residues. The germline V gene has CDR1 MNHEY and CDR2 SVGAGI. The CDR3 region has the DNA TGTGCCAGCAGGCCTGACAGGGTTGGCAATCAGCCCCAGCATTTT. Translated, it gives CASRPDRVGNQPQHF.

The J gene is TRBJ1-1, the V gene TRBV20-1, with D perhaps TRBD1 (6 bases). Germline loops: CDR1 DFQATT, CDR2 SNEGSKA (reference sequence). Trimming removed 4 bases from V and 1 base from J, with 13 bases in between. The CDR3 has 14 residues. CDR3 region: CSAKTGHQNTEAFF. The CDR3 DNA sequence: TGCAGTGCTAAAACGGGACACCAGAACACTGAAGCTTTCTTT.

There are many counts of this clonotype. CDR3 sequence reads: CASSEDLWSEKLFF. The CDR3 region has the DNA TGTGCCAGCAGTGAGGACCTATGGAGTGAAAAACTGTTTTTT. This chain uses TRBV2 with TRBJ1-4; D is unclear. Germline lookup yields CDR1 SNHLY and CDR2 FYNNEI. V was pared by 3 bases and J by 7 bases, with 12 bases between. The length of the CDR3 is 14 residues. Drawing the rest from reference TRBV2 and TRBJ1-4, the complete variable domain is EPEVTQTPSHQVTQMGQEVILRCVPISNHLYFYWYRQILGQKVEFLVSFYNNEISEKSEIFDDQFSVERPDGSNFTLKIRSTKLEDSAMYFCASSEDLWSEKLFFGSGTQLSVL.

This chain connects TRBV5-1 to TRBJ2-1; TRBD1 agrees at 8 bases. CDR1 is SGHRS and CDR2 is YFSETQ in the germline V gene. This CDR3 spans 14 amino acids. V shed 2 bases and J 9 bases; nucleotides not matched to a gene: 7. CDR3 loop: CASSFGQGGSEQFF. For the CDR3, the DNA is TGCGCCAGCAGCTTTGGACAGGGTGGGTCTGAGCAGTTCTTC.

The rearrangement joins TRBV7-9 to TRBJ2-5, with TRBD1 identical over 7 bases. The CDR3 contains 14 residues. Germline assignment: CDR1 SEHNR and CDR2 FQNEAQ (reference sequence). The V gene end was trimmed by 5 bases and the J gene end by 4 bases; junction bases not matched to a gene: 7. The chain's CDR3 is CASSLDRDRETQYF. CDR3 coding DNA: TGTGCCAGCAGCCTCGACAGGGATCGAGAGACCCAGTACTTC. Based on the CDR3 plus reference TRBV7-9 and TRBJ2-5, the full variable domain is DTGVSQNPRHKITKRGQNVTFRCDPISEHNRLYWYRQTLGQGPEFLTYFQNEAQLEKSRLLSDRFSAERPKGSFSTLEIQRTEQGDSAMYLCASSLDRDRETQYFGPGTRLLVL.

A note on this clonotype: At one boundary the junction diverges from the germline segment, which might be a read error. This CDR3 is CASSQVLGGAKVHSPLHF. DNA for the CDR3: TGCGCCAGCAGCCAAGTTTTAGGAGGGGCCAAGGTCCATTCACCCCTCCACTTT. The rearrangement uses TRBV7-2 and TRBJ1-6; possibly TRBD1 for D (5 bases). The length of the CDR3 is 18 residues. The germline V gene encodes CDR1 SGHTA and CDR2 FQGNSA.

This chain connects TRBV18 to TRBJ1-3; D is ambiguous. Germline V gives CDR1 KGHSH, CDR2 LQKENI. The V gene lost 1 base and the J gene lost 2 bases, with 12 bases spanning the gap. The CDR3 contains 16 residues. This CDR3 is CASSPRGTSPGNTIYF. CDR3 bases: TGTGCCAGCTCACCACGCGGCACAAGCCCTGGAAACACCATATATTTT.

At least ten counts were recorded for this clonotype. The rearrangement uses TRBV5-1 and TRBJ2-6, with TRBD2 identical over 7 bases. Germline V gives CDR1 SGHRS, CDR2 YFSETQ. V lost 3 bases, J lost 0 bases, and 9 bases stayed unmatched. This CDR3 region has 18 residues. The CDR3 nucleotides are TGCGCCAGCAGCTCCTCCCTAGCGGCCCCCTCTGGGGCCAACGTCCTGACTTTC. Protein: CASSSSLAAPSGANVLTF.

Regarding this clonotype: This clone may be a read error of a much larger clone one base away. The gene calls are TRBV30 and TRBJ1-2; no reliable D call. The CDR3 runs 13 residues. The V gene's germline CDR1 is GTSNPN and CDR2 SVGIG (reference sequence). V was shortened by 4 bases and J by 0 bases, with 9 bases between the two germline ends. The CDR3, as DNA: TGTGCCTGGACGCGGGCTACTAACTATGGCTACACCTTC. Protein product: CAWTRATNYGYTF.

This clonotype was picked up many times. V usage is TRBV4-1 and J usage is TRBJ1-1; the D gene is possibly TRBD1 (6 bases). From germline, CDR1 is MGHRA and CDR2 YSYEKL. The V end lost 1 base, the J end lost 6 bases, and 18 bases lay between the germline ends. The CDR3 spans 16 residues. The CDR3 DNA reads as TGCGCCAGCAGCCAAGGCTTTGGGGGCCAGATGGCTGAAGCTTTCTTT. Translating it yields CASSQGFGGQMAEAFF.

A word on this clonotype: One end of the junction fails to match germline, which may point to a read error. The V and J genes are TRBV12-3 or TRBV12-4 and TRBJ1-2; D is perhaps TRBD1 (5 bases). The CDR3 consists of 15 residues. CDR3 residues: CAISESMRGRYGYTF. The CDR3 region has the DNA TGTGCCATCAGTGAGTCGATGAGGGGAAGGTATGGCTACACCTTC.

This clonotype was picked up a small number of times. DNA for the CDR3: TGTGCCAGCAGTTACAGGGCTTATAATTCACCCCTCCACTTT. Protein sequence: CASSYRAYNSPLHF. This chain links TRBV6-5 with TRBJ1-6; D is ambiguous. Germline values: CDR1 MNHEY, CDR2 SVGAGI. The CDR3 runs 14 residues. V was clipped by 2 bases and J by 4 bases, with 6 bases between them.

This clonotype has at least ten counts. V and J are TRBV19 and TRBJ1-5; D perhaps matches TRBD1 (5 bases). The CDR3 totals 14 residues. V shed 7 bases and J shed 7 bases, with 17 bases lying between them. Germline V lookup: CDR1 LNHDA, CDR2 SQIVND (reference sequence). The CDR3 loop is CASTPLPGPQPQHF. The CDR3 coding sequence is TGTGCCAGTACCCCCCTCCCAGGGCCGCAGCCCCAGCATTTT.

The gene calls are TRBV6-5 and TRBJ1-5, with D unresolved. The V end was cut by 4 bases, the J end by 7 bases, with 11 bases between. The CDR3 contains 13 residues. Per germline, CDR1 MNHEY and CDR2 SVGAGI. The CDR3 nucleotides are TGTGCCAGCAGTTCCTATCGAACACAGCCCCAGCATTTT. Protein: CASSSYRTQPQHF.